This TCR beta chain appears in the sequencing data of a study of cytomegalovirus exposure and HLA in healthy donors. Study-wide context: An earlier analysis identified approximately 110 million unique TCR beta sequences in 150 million to 200 million T cells. The study placed less than 90% of its roughly 410 genotyped donors in the Caucasian-associated ancestry cluster.

Study-wide points: Associated with cytomegalovirus, according to the listing, were approximately 160 TCR beta chains.

PCR amplification relied on 60 Vbeta primers (plus 13 Jbeta primers). The data were produced by immunoSEQ multiplex PCR, yet TCRdb's version contains in-frame clones alone and is incomplete. This sample has fewer than 90,000 clones; approximately 72% occur once, and the top ten carry 10%. Per germline, CDR1 GTSNPN and CDR2 SVGIG (reference sequence). Germline trimming cut 4 bases from V and 4 bases from J; bases unmatched to any gene: 8. This CDR3 is 15 amino acids long. On this clone: Its specificity is not known.

The genes are TRBV30 and TRBJ2-5; TRBD2 matches at 11 bases. This receptor was taken from a man aged 30 to 45 in good health and CMV-seropositive. The sample consisted of PBMCs. This chain's CDR3 is CAWTRLAGPGETQYF. The CDR3, as DNA: TGTGCCTGGACCAGACTAGCGGGACCGGGAGAGACCCAGTACTTC. The full variable domain, completed using reference TRBV30 and TRBJ2-5, is SQTIHQWPATLVQPVGSPLSLECTVEGTSNPNLYWYRQAAGRGLQLLFYSVGIGQISSEVPQNLSASRPQDRQFILSSKKLLLSDSGFYLCAWTRLAGPGETQYFGPGTRLLVL.